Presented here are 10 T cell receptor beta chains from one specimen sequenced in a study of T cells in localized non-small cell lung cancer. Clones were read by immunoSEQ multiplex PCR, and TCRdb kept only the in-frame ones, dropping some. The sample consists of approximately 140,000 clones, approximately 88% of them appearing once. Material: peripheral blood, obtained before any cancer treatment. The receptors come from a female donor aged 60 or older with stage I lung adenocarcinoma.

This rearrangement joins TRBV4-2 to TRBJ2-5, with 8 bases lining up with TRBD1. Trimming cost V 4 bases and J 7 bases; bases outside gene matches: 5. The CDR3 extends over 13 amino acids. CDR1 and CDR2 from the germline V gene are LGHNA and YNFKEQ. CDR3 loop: CASSPGQGRTQYF. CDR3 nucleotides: TGTGCCAGCAGCCCTGGACAGGGTCGGACCCAGTACTTC.

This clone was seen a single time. In DNA form, the CDR3 reads TGTGCCAGCAGTCAGTGGAGCAATCAGCCCCAGCATTTT. This encodes CASSQWSNQPQHF. The chain has TRBV7-2 and TRBJ1-5; unclear D gene. CDR1 is SGHTA and CDR2 is FQGNSA in the germline V gene. Trimming removed 6 bases from V and 1 base from J, with 7 bases in between. CDR3 length: 13 amino acids.

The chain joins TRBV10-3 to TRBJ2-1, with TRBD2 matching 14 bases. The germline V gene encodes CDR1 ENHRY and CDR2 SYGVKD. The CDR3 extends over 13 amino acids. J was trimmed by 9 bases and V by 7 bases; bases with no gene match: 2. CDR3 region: CAITGLAGAEQFF. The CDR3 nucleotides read TGTGCCATCACGGGACTAGCGGGAGCTGAGCAGTTCTTC.

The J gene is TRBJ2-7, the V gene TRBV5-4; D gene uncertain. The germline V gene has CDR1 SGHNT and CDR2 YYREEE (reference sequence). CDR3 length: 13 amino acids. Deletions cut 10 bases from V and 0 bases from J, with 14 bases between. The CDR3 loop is CAFGSSFSYEQYF. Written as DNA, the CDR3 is TGTGCCTTCGGAAGCAGTTTCTCCTACGAGCAGTACTTC.

The CDR3: CASSLEGQGGDTQYF. For the CDR3, the DNA is TGTGCCAGCAGCTTAGAAGGCCAGGGTGGGGATACGCAGTATTTT. The chain carries TRBV7-6 and TRBJ2-3; TRBD1 is a possible D gene (5 bases). There are 15 residues in the CDR3. Germline CDR1 reads SGHVS; CDR2 reads FNYEAQ. V was clipped by 1 base and J by 6 bases, with 14 bases between them.

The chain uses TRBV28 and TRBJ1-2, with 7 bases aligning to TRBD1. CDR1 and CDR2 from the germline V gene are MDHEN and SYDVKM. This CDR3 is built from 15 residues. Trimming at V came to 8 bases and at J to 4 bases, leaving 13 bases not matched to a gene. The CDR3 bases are TGTGCCAGCGGCGCCACGGGACAGCAGTTCTATGGCTACACCTTC. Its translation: CASGATGQQFYGYTF.

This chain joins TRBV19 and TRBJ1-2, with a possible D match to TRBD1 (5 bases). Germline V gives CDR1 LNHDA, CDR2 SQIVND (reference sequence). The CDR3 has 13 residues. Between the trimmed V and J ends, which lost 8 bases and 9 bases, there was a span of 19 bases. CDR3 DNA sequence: TGTGCCAGTGGTTCCTTCTCAGGGCTTAGCTACACCTTC. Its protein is CASGSFSGLSYTF.

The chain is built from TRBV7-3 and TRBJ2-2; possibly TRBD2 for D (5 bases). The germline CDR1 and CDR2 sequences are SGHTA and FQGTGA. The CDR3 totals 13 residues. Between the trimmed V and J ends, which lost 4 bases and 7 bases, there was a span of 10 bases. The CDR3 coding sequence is TGTGCCAGCAGCTCCCGGGGAAACGGGGAGCTGTTTTTT. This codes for CASSSRGNGELFF.

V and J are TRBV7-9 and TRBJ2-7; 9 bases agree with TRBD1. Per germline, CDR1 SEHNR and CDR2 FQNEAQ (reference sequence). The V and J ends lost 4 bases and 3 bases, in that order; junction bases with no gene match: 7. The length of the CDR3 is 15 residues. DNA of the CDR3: TGTGCCAGCAGCTCCGTTCCGGGACAGGGCTACGAGCAGTACTTC. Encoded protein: CASSSVPGQGYEQYF.

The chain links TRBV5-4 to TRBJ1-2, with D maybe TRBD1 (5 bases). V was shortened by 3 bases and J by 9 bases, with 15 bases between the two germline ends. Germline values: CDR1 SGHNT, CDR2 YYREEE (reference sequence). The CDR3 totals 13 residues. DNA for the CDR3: TGTGCCAGCAGCTCGCCCGGGGCGCGACGCTACACCTTC. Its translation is CASSSPGARRYTF.